A selection of T cell receptor beta chains follows, all from one sample in a study of beta chain features in type 1 diabetes. The table came from immunoSEQ multiplex PCR; TCRdb's copy has only in-frame clones and leaves some out. The table has hundreds of thousands of clones, 15% seen once. Material: naive CD4+ T cells from blood. These receptors originate from a young man with type 1 diabetes. The CDR3 runs from the conserved cysteine through the conserved F or W. D genes are given only for firm matches. Clone sizes are given selectively: once, few, many, or a class where the clone is expanded.

D gene: NA
J gene: TRBJ2-3
V gene: TRBV19
clone size: NA
CDR3 protein: CASTRDPGADTQYF
CDR3 DNA: TGTGCCAGTACCCGGGACCCGGGGGCAGATACGCAGTATTTT

D gene: NA
J gene: TRBJ1-4
V gene: TRBV11-2
clone size: NA
CDR3 protein: CASSSIRGTNEKLFF
CDR3 DNA: TGTGCCAGCAGCTCGATTCGAGGAACTAATGAAAAACTGTTTTTT

D gene: NA
J gene: TRBJ2-6
V gene: TRBV18
clone size: NA
CDR3 protein: CASSPLREQGGGANVLTF
CDR3 DNA: TGTGCCAGCTCACCGCTTCGAGAACAGGGTGGAGGGGCCAACGTCCTGACTTTC

D gene: NA
J gene: TRBJ2-5
V gene: TRBV11-2
clone size: NA
CDR3 protein: CASSPIRGHKETQYF
CDR3 DNA: TGTGCCAGCAGCCCCATCAGGGGACATAAAGAGACCCAGTACTTC

D gene: NA
J gene: TRBJ2-3
V gene: TRBV9
clone size: NA
CDR3 protein: CASSSRGTDTQYF
CDR3 DNA: TGTGCCAGCAGCTCCCGGGGGACAGATACGCAGTATTTT

D gene: NA
J gene: TRBJ2-1
V gene: TRBV7-9
clone size: NA
CDR3 protein: CASSFMRVRSYNEQFF
CDR3 DNA: TGTGCCAGCAGCTTTATGCGGGTACGCTCCTACAATGAGCAGTTCTTC

D gene: NA
J gene: TRBJ2-7
V gene: TRBV19
clone size: NA
CDR3 protein: CASSLKTGQWYEQYF
CDR3 DNA: TGTGCCAGTAGCCTCAAAACAGGACAGTGGTACGAGCAGTACTTC

D gene: NA
J gene: TRBJ2-1
V gene: TRBV19
clone size: NA
CDR3 protein: CASSIGLLRVSSYNEQFF
CDR3 DNA: TGTGCCAGTAGTATCGGATTATTACGGGTTTCGTCCTACAATGAGCAGTTCTTC

D gene: TRBD2
J gene: TRBJ2-3
V gene: TRBV9
clone size: NA
CDR3 protein: CASSVISGTTGYDTQYF
CDR3 DNA: TGTGCCAGCAGCGTAATTAGCGGGACGACTGGGTATGATACGCAGTATTTT

D gene: NA
J gene: TRBJ2-4
V gene: TRBV2
clone size: NA
CDR3 protein: CASSGEAKNIQYF
CDR3 DNA: TGTGCCAGCAGCGGAGAGGCCAAAAACATTCAGTACTTC

D gene: NA
J gene: TRBJ2-3
V gene: TRBV7-9
clone size: NA
CDR3 protein: CASSPTGGAADTQYF
CDR3 DNA: TGTGCCAGCAGCCCTACCGGCGGGGCGGCAGATACGCAGTATTTT

D gene: NA
J gene: TRBJ2-3
V gene: TRBV13
clone size: NA
CDR3 protein: CASSPYSGTDTQYF
CDR3 DNA: TGTGCCAGCAGCCCCTACTCTGGTACAGATACGCAGTATTTT

D gene: TRBD2
J gene: TRBJ2-1
V gene: TRBV5-1
clone size: few
CDR3 protein: CASSLDGGSGGNEQFF
CDR3 DNA: TGCGCCAGCAGCTTGGACGGGGGGTCCGGTGGCAATGAGCAGTTCTTC

D gene: TRBD2
J gene: TRBJ2-2
V gene: TRBV10-2
clone size: few
CDR3 protein: CASRSGLANTGELFF
CDR3 DNA: TGCGCCAGCAGATCGGGACTAGCGAACACCGGGGAGCTGTTTTTT

D gene: NA
J gene: TRBJ2-3
V gene: TRBV10-3
clone size: few
CDR3 protein: CAITLPGTDTQYF
CDR3 DNA: TGTGCCATCACCTTACCAGGCACAGATACGCAGTATTTT

D gene: NA
J gene: TRBJ1-1
V gene: TRBV5-6
clone size: few
CDR3 protein: CASSFRGGMAFF
CDR3 DNA: TGTGCCAGCAGCTTTCGGGGAGGGATGGCTTTCTTT

D gene: NA
J gene: TRBJ1-1
V gene: TRBV5-1
clone size: few
CDR3 protein: CASSLDGMNTEAFF
CDR3 DNA: TGCGCCAGCAGCTTGGACGGGATGAACACTGAAGCTTTCTTT

D gene: TRBD1
J gene: TRBJ1-2
V gene: TRBV19
clone size: few
CDR3 protein: CASMRTGAYGYTF
CDR3 DNA: TGTGCCAGTATGCGGACAGGGGCCTATGGCTACACCTTC

D gene: TRBD2
J gene: TRBJ2-7
V gene: TRBV6-5
clone size: NA
CDR3 protein: CASKASGIYEQYF
CDR3 DNA: TGTGCCAGCAAGGCTAGCGGGATTTACGAGCAGTACTTC

D gene: NA
J gene: TRBJ2-1
V gene: TRBV5-5
clone size: few
CDR3 protein: CASSPSGGSYNEQFF
CDR3 DNA: TGTGCCAGCAGCCCATCAGGAGGGTCCTACAATGAGCAGTTCTTC

D gene: TRBD1
J gene: TRBJ1-1
V gene: TRBV7-2
clone size: NA
CDR3 protein: CASSLKFGTENTEAFF
CDR3 DNA: TGTGCCAGCAGCTTAAAGTTTGGGACAGAGAACACTGAAGCTTTCTTT

D gene: NA
J gene: TRBJ2-1
V gene: TRBV7-9
clone size: NA
CDR3 protein: CASSKKGAGNEQFF
CDR3 DNA: TGTGCCAGCAGCAAAAAAGGGGCGGGGAATGAGCAGTTCTTC

D gene: TRBD2
J gene: TRBJ2-3
V gene: TRBV7-2
clone size: few
CDR3 protein: CASSSIRTSGRARTDTQYF
CDR3 DNA: TGTGCCAGCAGCTCGATTCGGACTAGCGGGAGGGCCCGGACAGATACGCAGTATTTT

D gene: NA
J gene: TRBJ2-1
V gene: TRBV18
clone size: few
CDR3 protein: CASSPQESSYNEQFF
CDR3 DNA: TGTGCCAGCTCACCTCAAGAGAGCTCCTACAATGAGCAGTTCTTC

D gene: TRBD2
J gene: TRBJ2-3
V gene: TRBV9
clone size: NA
CDR3 protein: CASSVAPTSGEHNTQYF
CDR3 DNA: TGTGCCAGCAGCGTAGCTCCGACTAGCGGGGAACACAACACGCAGTATTTT

D gene: NA
J gene: TRBJ2-5
V gene: TRBV7-6
clone size: NA
CDR3 protein: CASSHPPGLGETQYF
CDR3 DNA: TGTGCCAGCAGCCACCCTCCGGGTCTCGGGGAGACCCAGTACTTC

D gene: TRBD2
J gene: TRBJ2-1
V gene: TRBV28
clone size: NA
CDR3 protein: CASSEAGESYNEQFF
CDR3 DNA: TGTGCCAGCAGCGAAGCGGGAGAGTCCTACAATGAGCAGTTCTTC

D gene: TRBD1
J gene: TRBJ2-7
V gene: TRBV28
clone size: few
CDR3 protein: CASSSGQGAKYEQYF
CDR3 DNA: TGTGCCAGCAGTTCGGGACAGGGGGCTAAATACGAGCAGTACTTC